The 3 T cell receptor beta chains below all came from one sample that was sequenced in a study of blood T cell repertoires in COVID-19. Sequenced by immunoSEQ multiplex PCR; TCRdb stores in-frame clones only, minus some. The table shows approximately 110,000 clones, with 70% to 90% occurring only once. Input material: peripheral blood. Receptors originate from a woman between 45 and 60 years old with acute or convalescent COVID-19.

The rearrangement joins TRBV29-1 to TRBJ2-3; 7 bases fit TRBD1. The CDR3 contains 15 residues. Unmatched junction bases numbered 10, after V lost 0 bases and J lost 7 bases. The germline V gene encodes CDR1 SQVTM and CDR2 ANQGSEA. The CDR3 is CSVEDLSRGSNTQYF. The CDR3 DNA reads TGCAGCGTTGAAGATCTTAGCAGGGGGTCGAATACGCAGTATTTT.

The chain carries TRBV11-2 and TRBJ2-3; TRBD2 is a possible D gene (6 bases). The germline V gene encodes CDR1 SGHAT and CDR2 FQNNGV. This CDR3 comprises 15 residues. Trimming left V 5 bases short and J 0 bases short, with 12 bases between. The CDR3: CASSPERASTDTQYF. The CDR3 DNA follows: TGTGCCAGCAGCCCCGAGCGGGCAAGCACAGATACGCAGTATTTT.

This clone has only one observation. V and J are TRBV6-2 or TRBV6-3 and TRBJ2-5, with D uncertain. This CDR3 spans 11 amino acids. From germline, CDR1 is MNHEY and CDR2 SVGEGT. The germline V and J ends were trimmed by 5 bases and 3 bases, with 4 bases remaining between them. CDR3 in DNA: TGTGCCAGCAGTCCAGAAGAGACCCAGTACTTC. It specifies CASSPEETQYF.